This record concerns one TCR beta chain sequence. Its antigen is not identified. This CDR3 spans 19 amino acids. Germline V gene lookup returns CDR1 SGHDN and CDR2 FVKESK. V trimming: 3 bases; J trimming: 2 bases; junction bases outside the gene matches: 15. PCR was performed using 60 Vbeta and 13 Jbeta primers. TCRdb's table, derived via immunoSEQ multiplex PCR, lists solely in-frame clones and lacks some. This table holds fewer than 95,000 clones, about 70% found once. These data originate in a study of cytomegalovirus exposure and HLA in healthy donors. Study-level points and caveats: In an earlier analysis, about 87% or about 30%: the productive usage of most TCR beta V segments. The investigators catalogued 150 to 200 TCR beta chains as cytomegalovirus-associated. TCR beta V- and J-gene trimming was later associated with a missense DCLRE1C variant.

The V gene is TRBV14, the J gene TRBJ2-5, with 10 nucleotides matching TRBD2. This sequence originates from a man aged 40-55 years in good health and CMV-seronegative. The source material was PBMCs. The CDR3 bases are TGTGCCAGCAGCCAGGTTAGCGGGGGGAAGAACCGCTTACAAGAGACCCAGTACTTC. Amino acids: CASSQVSGGKNRLQETQYF.